The rows below give T cell receptor beta chains drawn from one sample of a study of T cell responses to AZD1222 COVID-19 vaccine. Here immunoSEQ multiplex PCR was the method, and the copy in TCRdb shows in-frame clones only, minus some. The sample carries under 80,000 clones, roughly nine tenths recorded once. The sample consisted of peripheral blood, taken 28 days after the second AZD1222 dose. These TCRs come from an adult who received the AZD1222 COVID-19 vaccine. The CDR3 runs from the conserved cysteine through the conserved F or W. D genes are given only for firm matches. Clone size is stated in some rows and not others, as once, few, many or a class when expanded.

abundance	v_gene	j_gene	d_gene	CDR3aa	CDR3nt
-	TRBV29-1	TRBJ2-5	TRBD2	CSVGGLAGVAQETQYF	TGCAGCGTTGGCGGACTAGCGGGAGTAGCCCAAGAGACCCAGTACTTC
once	TRBV20-1	TRBJ1-1	TRBD1	CSASGDRLGTEAFF	TGCAGTGCTAGTGGGGACAGGTTGGGCACTGAAGCTTTCTTT
-	TRBV20-1	TRBJ2-5	-	CSASGPETQYF	TGCAGTGCTAGTGGGCCGGAGACCCAGTACTTC
-	TRBV7-9	TRBJ2-7	-	CASSLVNDPRRGSPYEQYF	TGTGCCAGCAGCTTAGTAAACGACCCAAGGCGAGGATCTCCCTACGAGCAGTACTTC
-	TRBV2	TRBJ2-3	TRBD2	CASSLGLAGADTQYF	TGTGCCAGCAGCTTAGGACTAGCGGGAGCAGATACGCAGTATTTT
once	TRBV5-1	TRBJ1-1	-	CASSSLGGNTEAFF	TGCGCCAGCAGCTCTTTGGGGGGAAACACTGAAGCTTTCTTT
once	TRBV16	TRBJ2-5	-	CASSVQFQETQYF	TGTGCCAGCAGTGTACAGTTCCAAGAGACCCAGTACTTC
-	TRBV19	TRBJ1-2	-	CASTPQQGGYTF	TGTGCCAGTACCCCCCAGCAGGGGGGCTACACCTTC
once	TRBV27	TRBJ1-4	-	CASSFRDGIEKLFF	TGTGCCAGCAGTTTCCGGGACGGCATTGAAAAACTGTTTTTT
-	TRBV14	TRBJ1-1	-	CASSLEGRRNTEAFF	TGTGCCAGCAGCCTAGAAGGGCGCAGAAACACTGAAGCTTTCTTT
-	TRBV7-2	TRBJ2-1	TRBD2	CASSKTLAGGYNEQFF	TGTGCCAGCAGCAAAACCTTAGCGGGAGGGTACAATGAGCAGTTCTTC
-	TRBV19	TRBJ2-3	-	CASSIGQSTDTQYF	TGTGCCAGTAGTATTGGGCAGAGCACAGATACGCAGTATTTT
-	TRBV6-4	TRBJ1-1	-	CASRTNSGWDTEAFF	TGTGCCAGCAGGACCAACAGTGGATGGGACACTGAAGCTTTCTTT
few	TRBV4-1	TRBJ1-6	-	CASSQEGRGQYSPLHF	TGCGCCAGCAGCCAAGAAGGGAGGGGACAATATTCACCCCTCCACTTT
-	TRBV6-5	TRBJ1-1	-	CASRDTGAGTEAFF	TGTGCCAGCAGGGACACTGGGGCGGGCACTGAAGCTTTCTTT
-	TRBV27	TRBJ1-2	-	CASSLREAADTGYTF	TGTGCCAGCAGTCTCCGGGAGGCCGCGGACACTGGCTACACCTTC
-	TRBV6-1	TRBJ2-3	TRBD1	CASSETGTGFDTQYF	TGTGCCAGCAGTGAAACGGGGACAGGGTTCGATACGCAGTATTTT
-	TRBV6-5	TRBJ2-7	TRBD1	CASRQGTYEQYF	TGTGCCAGCAGACAGGGGACCTACGAGCAGTACTTC
-	TRBV24-1	TRBJ2-3	TRBD2	CATAPGLAVRWGPDTQYF	TGTGCCACCGCCCCAGGACTAGCGGTTCGGTGGGGACCAGATACGCAGTATTTT
-	TRBV5-1	TRBJ2-1	TRBD2	CASSLETGRATNEQFF	TGCGCCAGCAGCTTGGAGACCGGGAGGGCTACCAATGAGCAGTTCTTC
-	TRBV7-6	TRBJ2-1	TRBD2	CASSLANTTSGSAYNEQFF	TGTGCCAGCAGCTTAGCGAATACGACTAGCGGGAGCGCCTACAATGAGCAGTTCTTC
few	TRBV6-5	TRBJ2-5	-	CASRPGGMETQYF	TGTGCCAGCAGACCAGGGGGGATGGAGACCCAGTACTTC
once	TRBV29-1	TRBJ2-1	TRBD2	CSGRTSSNEQFF	TGCAGCGGCCGGACTAGCTCCAATGAGCAGTTCTTC
-	TRBV5-1	TRBJ1-6	TRBD1	CASSLVGTAPYNSPLHF	TGCGCCAGCAGCTTGGTAGGGACAGCTCCCTATAATTCACCCCTCCACTTT